Presented here are 13 T cell receptor beta chains from one specimen sequenced in a study of CD8+CD57+ T cells in acquired aplastic anemia. Genomic DNA was employed as the template in profiling TCR beta VDJ and CDR3. TCRdb used MiXCR to reprocess the reads, holding one entry per CDR3 protein. The sample lists 350,000 to 450,000 distinct CDR3 sequences; around 72% were seen once. The sequenced material came from sorted CD4+, CD8+, or CD8+CD57+ T cells (not recorded which) from PBMCs. These receptors were obtained from a human donor in good health, serving as a control.

The sample holds many counts of this clonotype. The V gene is TRBV6-5, the J gene TRBJ1-6, with 8 nucleotides matching TRBD1. Per germline, CDR1 MNHEY and CDR2 SVGAGI. The V segment lost 4 bases and the J segment 15 bases; nucleotides outside the gene matches: 5. The CDR3 is 12 amino acids. CDR3 in DNA: TGTGCCAGCAGTTTCCGACAGGGGAACCTCCACTTT. Encoded protein: CASSFRQGNLHF.

This clonotype was detected only once. A junction end diverges from the germline sequence, so it may reflect a read error. The rearrangement uses TRBV7-9 and TRBJ1-1, with D possibly matching TRBD1 (6 bases). Germline V lookup: CDR1 SEHNR, CDR2 FQNEAQ (reference sequence). The CDR3 has 15 residues. The CDR3 nucleotides are TGTGCCAGCAGCGGGAGCCGACAGGCGCACACTGACGCTTTCTTT. Residues: CASSGSRQAHTDAFF.

In this sample, this clonotype turned up many times. The rearrangement links TRBV19 to TRBJ1-1, with D possibly being TRBD1 (5 bases). The CDR3 is 13 residues long. V was pared by 6 bases and J by 7 bases, with 15 bases between. Germline CDR1 reads LNHDA; CDR2 reads SQIVND (reference sequence). The CDR3 sequence is CASSLDRAREAFF. CDR3 nucleotide sequence: TGTGCCAGTAGCCTCGACAGAGCTCGTGAAGCTTTCTTT.

The table lists this clonotype with many counts. The chain has TRBV7-3 and TRBJ1-1; the D gene is possibly TRBD1 (5 bases). Trimming cost V 0 bases and J 0 bases, with 8 bases left between them. From germline, CDR1 is SGHTA and CDR2 FQGTGA. This CDR3 is 15 amino acids long. The CDR3 here is CASSLTGVLNTEAFF. CDR3 DNA: TGTGCCAGCAGCTTAACGGGGGTCCTGAACACTGAAGCTTTCTTT.

The gene calls are TRBV7-2 and TRBJ1-3; no firm D call. Germline loops: CDR1 SGHTA, CDR2 FQGNSA. The ends were cut back, 6 bases at V and 4 bases at J, with 13 bases in the middle. This CDR3 region has 14 residues. DNA of the CDR3: TGTGCCAGCAGACCCTCACCCAGCGGAAACACCATATATTTT. It encodes CASRPSPSGNTIYF.

This clonotype appeared a few times. The gene calls are TRBV6-5 and TRBJ2-1, with TRBD1 matching over 10 bases. The CDR3 extends over 15 amino acids. V dropped 2 bases and J dropped 4; count of bases not matched to a gene: 2. Germline-derived CDR1 and CDR2 are MNHEY and SVGAGI. CDR3 residues: CASSYRDRGYNEQFF. For the CDR3, the DNA is TGTGCCAGCAGTTACCGGGACAGGGGATACAATGAGCAGTTCTTC.

The gene calls are TRBV7-2 and TRBJ2-7, with D perhaps TRBD2 (6 bases). V lost 3 bases and J 5 bases, leaving 20 bases between the germline ends. Germline CDR1 is SGHTA and CDR2 is FQGNSA. The CDR3 spans 16 residues. This CDR3 is CASSLCSGSDVDEQYF. The CDR3 DNA is TGTGCCAGCAGCTTGTGCAGCGGGTCCGATGTTGACGAGCAGTACTTC. The entire variable domain, with the rest obtained from reference TRBV7-2 and TRBJ2-7, is as follows: GAGVSQSPSNKVTEKGKDVELRCDPISGHTALYWYRQSLGQGLEFLIYFQGNSAPDKSGLPSDRFSAERTGGSVSTLTIQRTQQEDSAVYLCASSLCSGSDVDEQYFGPGTRLTVT.

The chain joins TRBV20-1 to TRBJ1-2; D not certain. Deletions cut 5 bases from V and 5 bases from J, with 21 bases between. Germline CDR1 DFQATT, CDR2 SNEGSKA (reference sequence). The CDR3 runs 15 residues. The CDR3 coding sequence is TGCAGTGCTGCGGCAGCGCGAGAGACCCGGTATGGCTACACCTTC. This translates into CSAAAARETRYGYTF.

As for this clonotype: This CDR3 is missing its conserved last phenylalanine or tryptophan, likely due to a read error. It is unclear where the CDR3 begins or ends on the DNA, so no DNA is shown, and the CDR3 is as TCRdb lists it. The V call is TRBV7-2, the J call TRBJ2-7. Germline assignment: CDR1 SGHTA and CDR2 FQGNSA. The CDR3 extends over 13 residues, inclusive of both ends. The CDR3 loop is CASSIDRETQYFG.

The chain employs TRBV10-3 and TRBJ1-1; D remains ambiguous. This CDR3 region has 10 residues. The germline CDR1 and CDR2 sequences are ENHRY and SYGVKD. V was shortened by 10 bases and J by 2 bases, with 5 bases between the two germline ends. Here the CDR3 reads CASGNTEAFF. The CDR3 DNA is TGTGCCAGCGGCAACACTGAAGCTTTCTTT.

J is TRBJ2-2 and V is TRBV7-8, with 7 bases matching TRBD1. CDR1 is SGHVS, CDR2 FQNEAQ, per germline. V lost 5 bases and J lost 17; bases outside the gene matches: 20. This CDR3 region has 15 residues. The CDR3 region has the DNA TGTGCCAGCAGCAACCGAGACAGGGCCTATGGCTACATCTTTTTT. Protein: CASSNRDRAYGYIFF.

The rearrangement links TRBV2 to TRBJ2-3; D unclear. CDR3 length equals 16 residues. Trimming left V 2 bases short and J 0 bases short, with 12 bases between. The germline CDR1 and CDR2 sequences are SNHLY and FYNNEI. CDR3 protein: CASSESRDASTDTQYF. CDR3 nucleotides: TGTGCCAGCAGTGAATCCCGTGATGCTAGCACAGATACGCAGTATTTT.

The rearrangement joins TRBV15 to TRBJ2-1; 10 nucleotides align to TRBD2. CDR1 and CDR2 (germline): LNHNV, YYDKDF (reference sequence). The V segment lost 1 base and the J segment 6 bases; nucleotides outside the gene matches: 6. The CDR3 consists of 16 residues. As DNA, the CDR3 is TGTGCCACCAGCAGAGGCTTAGCGGGGGGCGTCAATGAGCAGTTCTTC. Its translation is CATSRGLAGGVNEQFF.